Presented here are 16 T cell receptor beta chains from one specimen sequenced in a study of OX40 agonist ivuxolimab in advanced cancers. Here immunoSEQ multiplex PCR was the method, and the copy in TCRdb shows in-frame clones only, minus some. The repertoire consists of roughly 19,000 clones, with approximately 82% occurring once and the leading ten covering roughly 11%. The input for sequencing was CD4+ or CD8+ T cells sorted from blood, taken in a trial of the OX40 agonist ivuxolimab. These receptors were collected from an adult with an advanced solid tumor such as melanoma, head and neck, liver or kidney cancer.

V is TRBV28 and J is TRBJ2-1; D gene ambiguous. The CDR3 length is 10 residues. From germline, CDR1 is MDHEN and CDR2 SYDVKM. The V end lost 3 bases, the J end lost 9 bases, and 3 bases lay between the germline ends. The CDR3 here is CASSFVEQFF. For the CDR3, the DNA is TGTGCCAGCAGTTTCGTTGAGCAGTTCTTC.

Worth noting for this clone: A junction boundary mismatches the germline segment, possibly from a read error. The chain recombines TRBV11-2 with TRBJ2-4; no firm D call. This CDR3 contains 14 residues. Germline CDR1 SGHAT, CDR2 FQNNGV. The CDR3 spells CASSLLSDPPLTDF. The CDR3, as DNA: TGTGCCAGCAGCTTACTCTCGGACCCACCCCTCACGGACTTC.

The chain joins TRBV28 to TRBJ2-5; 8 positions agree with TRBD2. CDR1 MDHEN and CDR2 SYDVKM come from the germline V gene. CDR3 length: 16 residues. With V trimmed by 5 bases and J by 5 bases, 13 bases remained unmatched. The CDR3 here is CASSLRPAGARETQYF. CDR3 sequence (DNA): TGTGCCAGCAGTCTCCGTCCAGCGGGAGCCCGGGAGACCCAGTACTTC.

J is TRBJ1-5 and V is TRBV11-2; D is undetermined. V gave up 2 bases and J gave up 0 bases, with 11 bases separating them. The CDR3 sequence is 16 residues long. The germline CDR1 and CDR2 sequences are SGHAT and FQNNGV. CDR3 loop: CASSLRGSYSNQPQHF. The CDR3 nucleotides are TGTGCCAGCAGCTTAAGAGGTAGTTATAGCAATCAGCCCCAGCATTTT.

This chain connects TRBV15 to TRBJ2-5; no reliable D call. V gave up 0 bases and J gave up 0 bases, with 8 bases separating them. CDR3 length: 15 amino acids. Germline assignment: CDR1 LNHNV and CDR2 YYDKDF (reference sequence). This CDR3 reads CATSRDLGYQETQYF. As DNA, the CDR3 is TGTGCCACCAGCAGAGATTTGGGGTACCAAGAGACCCAGTACTTC.

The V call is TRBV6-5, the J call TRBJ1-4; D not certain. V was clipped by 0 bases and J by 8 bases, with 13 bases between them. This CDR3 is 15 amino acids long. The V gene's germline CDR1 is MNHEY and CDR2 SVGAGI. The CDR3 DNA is TGTGCCAGCAGTTACTCATCCGGATCGGGCGAAAAACTGTTTTTT. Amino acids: CASSYSSGSGEKLFF.

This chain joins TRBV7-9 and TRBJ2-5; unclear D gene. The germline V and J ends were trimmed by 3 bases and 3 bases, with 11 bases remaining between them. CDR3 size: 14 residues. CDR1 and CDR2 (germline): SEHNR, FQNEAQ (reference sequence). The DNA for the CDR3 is TGTGCCAGCAGCTTGGCCCTAGAGAAAGAGACCCAGTACTTC. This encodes CASSLALEKETQYF.

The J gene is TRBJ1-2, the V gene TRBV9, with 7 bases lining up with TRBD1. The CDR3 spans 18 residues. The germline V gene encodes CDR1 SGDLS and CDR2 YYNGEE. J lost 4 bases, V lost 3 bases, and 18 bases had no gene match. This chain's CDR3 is CASSANPRGGGRIYGYTF. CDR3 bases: TGTGCCAGCAGCGCGAACCCTAGGGGAGGGGGCAGGATCTATGGCTACACCTTC.

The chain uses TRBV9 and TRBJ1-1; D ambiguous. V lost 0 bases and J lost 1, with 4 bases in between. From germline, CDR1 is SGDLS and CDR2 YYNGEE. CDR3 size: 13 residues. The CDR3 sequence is CASSVGKNTEAFF. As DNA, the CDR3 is TGTGCCAGCAGCGTAGGTAAGAACACTGAAGCTTTCTTT.

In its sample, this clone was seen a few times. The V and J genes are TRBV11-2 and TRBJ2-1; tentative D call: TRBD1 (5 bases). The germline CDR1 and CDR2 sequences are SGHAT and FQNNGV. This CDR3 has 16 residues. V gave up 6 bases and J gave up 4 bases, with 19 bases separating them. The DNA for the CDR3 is TGTGCCAGCAGACACCTCAGGGTAGCAGCTTACAATGAGCAGTTCTTC. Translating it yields CASRHLRVAAYNEQFF.

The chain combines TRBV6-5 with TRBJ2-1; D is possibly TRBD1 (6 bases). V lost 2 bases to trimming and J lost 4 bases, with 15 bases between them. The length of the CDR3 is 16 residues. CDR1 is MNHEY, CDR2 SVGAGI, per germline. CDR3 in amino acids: CASSYDTGLGYNEQFF. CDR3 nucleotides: TGTGCCAGCAGTTACGACACAGGGTTGGGGTACAATGAGCAGTTCTTC.

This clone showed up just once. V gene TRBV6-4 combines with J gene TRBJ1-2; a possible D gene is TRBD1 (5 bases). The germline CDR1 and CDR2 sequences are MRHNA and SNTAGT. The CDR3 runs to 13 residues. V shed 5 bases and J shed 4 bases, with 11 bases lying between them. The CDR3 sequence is CASSPGGGYGYTF. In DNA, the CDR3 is TGTGCCAGCAGTCCTGGGGGGGGCTATGGCTACACCTTC.

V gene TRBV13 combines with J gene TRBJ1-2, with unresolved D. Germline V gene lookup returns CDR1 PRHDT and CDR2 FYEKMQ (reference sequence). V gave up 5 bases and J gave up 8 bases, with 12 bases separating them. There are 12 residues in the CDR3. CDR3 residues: CASSLRREGYTF. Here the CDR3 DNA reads TGTGCCAGCAGCCTCAGACGGGAGGGCTACACCTTC.

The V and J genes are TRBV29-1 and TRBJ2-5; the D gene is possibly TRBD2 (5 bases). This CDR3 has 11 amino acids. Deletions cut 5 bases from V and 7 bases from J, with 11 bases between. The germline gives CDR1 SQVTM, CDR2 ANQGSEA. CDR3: CSVPGLRTQYF. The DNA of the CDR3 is TGCAGCGTTCCGGGGTTGAGGACCCAGTACTTC.

CDR3 amino acids: CASSKEGGSTDTQYF. The DNA of the CDR3 is TGTGCCAGCAGCAAAGAGGGAGGGAGCACAGATACGCAGTATTTT. This sequence joins TRBV21-1 and TRBJ2-3; TRBD2, the table's D call, lacks a check against the DNA. TRBV21-1 is a listed pseudogene. CDR3 length equals 15 residues.

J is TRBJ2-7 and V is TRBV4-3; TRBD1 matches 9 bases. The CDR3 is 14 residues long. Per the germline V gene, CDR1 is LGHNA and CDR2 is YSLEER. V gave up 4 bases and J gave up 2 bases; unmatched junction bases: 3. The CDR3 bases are TGCGCCAGCAGCCCGGGACAGGGAACCTACGAGCAGTACTTC. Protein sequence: CASSPGQGTYEQYF.